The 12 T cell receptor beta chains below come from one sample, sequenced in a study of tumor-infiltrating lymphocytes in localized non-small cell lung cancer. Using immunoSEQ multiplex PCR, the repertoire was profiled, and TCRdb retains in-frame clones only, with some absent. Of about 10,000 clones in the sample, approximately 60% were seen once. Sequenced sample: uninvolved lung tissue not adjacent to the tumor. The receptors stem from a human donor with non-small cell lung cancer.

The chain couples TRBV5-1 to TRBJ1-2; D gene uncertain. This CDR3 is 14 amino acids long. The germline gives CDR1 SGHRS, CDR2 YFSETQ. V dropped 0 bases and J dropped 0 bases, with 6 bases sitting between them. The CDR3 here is CASSLEAANYGYTF. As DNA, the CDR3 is TGCGCCAGCAGCTTGGAAGCAGCTAACTATGGCTACACCTTC.

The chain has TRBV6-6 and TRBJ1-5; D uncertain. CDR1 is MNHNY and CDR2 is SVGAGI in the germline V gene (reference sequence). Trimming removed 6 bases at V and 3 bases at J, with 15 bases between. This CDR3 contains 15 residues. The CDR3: CASRHPLWDNQPQHF. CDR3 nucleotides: TGTGCCAGCAGACACCCACTCTGGGACAATCAGCCCCAGCATTTT.

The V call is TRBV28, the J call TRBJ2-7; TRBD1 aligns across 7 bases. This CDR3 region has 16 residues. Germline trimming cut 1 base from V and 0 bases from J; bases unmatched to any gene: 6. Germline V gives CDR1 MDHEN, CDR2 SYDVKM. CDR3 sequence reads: CASSLFRDSRSYEQYF. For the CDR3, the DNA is TGTGCCAGCAGTTTATTCCGGGACAGCCGCTCCTACGAGCAGTACTTC.

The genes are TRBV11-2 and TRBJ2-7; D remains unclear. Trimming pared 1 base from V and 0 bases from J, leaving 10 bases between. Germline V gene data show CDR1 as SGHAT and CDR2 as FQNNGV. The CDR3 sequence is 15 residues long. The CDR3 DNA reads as TGTGCCAGCAGCTTAGGTGGCAGTCTCTCCTACGAGCAGTACTTC. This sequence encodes CASSLGGSLSYEQYF.

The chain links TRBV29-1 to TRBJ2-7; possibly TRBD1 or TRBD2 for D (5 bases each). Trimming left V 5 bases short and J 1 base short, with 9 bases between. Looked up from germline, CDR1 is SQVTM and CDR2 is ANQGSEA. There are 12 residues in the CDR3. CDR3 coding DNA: TGCAGCGTTTGGGACGGTTCCTACGAGCAGTACTTC. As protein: CSVWDGSYEQYF.

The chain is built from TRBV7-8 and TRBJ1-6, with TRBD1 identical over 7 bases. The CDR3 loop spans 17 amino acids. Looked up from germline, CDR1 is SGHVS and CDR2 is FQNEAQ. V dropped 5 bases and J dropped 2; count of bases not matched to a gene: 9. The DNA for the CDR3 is TGTGCCAGCAGCCCCGTGGGACAGTGGGCCTATAATTCACCCCTCCACTTT. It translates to CASSPVGQWAYNSPLHF.

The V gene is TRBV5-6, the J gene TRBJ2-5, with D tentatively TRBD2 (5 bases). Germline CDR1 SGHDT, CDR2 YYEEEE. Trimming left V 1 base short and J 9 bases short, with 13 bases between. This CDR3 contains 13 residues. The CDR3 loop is CASSLQSTTPQYF. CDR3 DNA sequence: TGTGCCAGCAGCTTGCAGTCGACTACTCCCCAGTACTTC.

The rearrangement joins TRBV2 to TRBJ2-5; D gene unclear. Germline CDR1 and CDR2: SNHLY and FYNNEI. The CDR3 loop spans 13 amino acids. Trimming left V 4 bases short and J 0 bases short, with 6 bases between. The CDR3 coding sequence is TGTGCCAGCAGTGGCAACTACCAAGAGACCCAGTACTTC. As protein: CASSGNYQETQYF.

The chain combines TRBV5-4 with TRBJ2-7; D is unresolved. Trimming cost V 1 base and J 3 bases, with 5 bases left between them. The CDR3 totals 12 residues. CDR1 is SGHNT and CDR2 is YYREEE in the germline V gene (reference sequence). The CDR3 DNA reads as TGTGCCAGCAGCTTGTTAGGCTACGAGCAGTACTTC. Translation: CASSLLGYEQYF.

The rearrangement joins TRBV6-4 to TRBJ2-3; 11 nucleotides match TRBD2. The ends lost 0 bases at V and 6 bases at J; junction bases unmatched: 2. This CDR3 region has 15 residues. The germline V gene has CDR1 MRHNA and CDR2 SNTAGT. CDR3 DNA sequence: TGTGCCAGCAGTGACTCTAGCGGGGGGGCCGATACGCAGTATTTT. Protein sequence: CASSDSSGGADTQYF.

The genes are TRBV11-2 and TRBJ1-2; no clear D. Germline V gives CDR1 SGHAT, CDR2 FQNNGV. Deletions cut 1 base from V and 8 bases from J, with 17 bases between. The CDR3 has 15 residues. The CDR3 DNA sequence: TGTGCCAGCAGCTTAGTCCCGCAATCGGCGGTCGGCTACACCTTC. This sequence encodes CASSLVPQSAVGYTF.

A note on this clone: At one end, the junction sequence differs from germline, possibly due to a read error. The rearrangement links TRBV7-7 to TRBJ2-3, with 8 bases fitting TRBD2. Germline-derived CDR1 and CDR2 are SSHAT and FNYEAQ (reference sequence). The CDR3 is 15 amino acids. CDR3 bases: TGTGCTAGCAGCCCCTTTGGAGCGGGGGATGATACGCAGTATTTT. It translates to CASSPFGAGDDTQYF.